This T cell receptor beta chain was documented in a study of T cells in Graves' hyperthyroidism and ophthalmopathy (dated by TCRdb to about 2019). Concerning the study at large: Peripheral blood was sampled at the time of initial diagnosis, prior to any treatment. The roughly 100 discovery patients were divided at random into training and test sets in a 7:3 ratio. Prospective prediction of ophthalmopathy was tested in an independent validation cohort consisting of under 20 hyperthyroidism patients and 17 patients who later progressed to ophthalmopathy. To identify TCR V-J signatures that set the groups apart, the researchers used a discovery cohort of about a hundred patients, made up of approximately 43 with Graves' ophthalmopathy and about 55 with stable Graves' hyperthyroidism. In several Graves' hyperthyroidism patients, the study also compared T-cell repertoires from thyroid tissue with T-cell repertoires from blood. According to the paper, TCR Vbeta CDR3 sequencing was carried out on about 140 peripheral blood samples, which came from 40 to 45 ophthalmopathy, roughly 75 hyperthyroidism and around 17 progressor patients. After blood sampling, hyperthyroidism patients were treated with methimazole at a starting dose of 30 mg daily, and ophthalmopathy patients were treated with high-dose intravenous methylprednisolone.

This clonotype was counted a few times. Its antigen remains unidentified. The junction shows a germline mismatch at one end, possibly a read error. What the study reported, not specific to this receptor: Most expanded thyroid clonotypes (frequency above 0.001) were also found in blood, which suggests that blood repertoires may mirror thyroid immune responses. In validation, the model predicted progression to ophthalmopathy a median of about 5.9 months before onset, with roughly 70% sensitivity and roughly 73% specificity. Sample size was not statistically predetermined, and investigators were not blinded to group allocation. In cross-validation, a model built on a 13 V-J signature told ophthalmopathy apart from stable hyperthyroidism with 85% to 90% sensitivity and about 81% specificity, and in testing the same model reached 80%/75%.

The CDR3, from cysteine to phenylalanine, totals 12 residues. This entry keeps only the CDR3 DNA: 36 bases, framed from base 1. The CDR1 and CDR2 encoded by the germline V gene are ENHRY and SYGVKD. Amplification of TCR beta CDR3 regions was carried out from RNA transcripts. The TCR CDR3 was subjected to a first round of RT-PCR using the HTBI primer set and the Qiagen OneStep RT-PCR kit. A second multiplex PCR round built the libraries, followed by size selection and purification. Sequencing of the libraries was done on an Illumina HiSeq2000 using paired-end 100 bp reads. As for the original processing: Raw data were processed with SOAPnuke, discarding reads with adapters, uncalled bases, mean Phred below 15, or no exact constant-primer or identifier match. COPE v1.2.5 was used to merge high-quality paired reads, and clonotypes were defined as unique nucleotide sequences. MiTCR v1.1 was used to align the clonotypes against IMGT TRBV, TRBD and TRBJ reference segments. The analysis included only V-J combinations with a frequency above 0.0001, which together covered roughly 99% of the repertoires. A TCS score was defined as the ratio between F50 (clonal expansion) and ExV (chaos), using BLOSUM62-based TCRdist between CDR3 peptides within each V-J. Welch's t-statistics and random forest reduced 514 V-J features to roughly 13, which were used in a naive Bayes classifier (R e1071). The similarity between thyroid and blood repertoires was quantified using the Morisita-Horn index. TCRdb reanalyzed the raw reads on its own, using fastp at Q25 for trimming and MiXCR for clone calling, and kept in-frame beta chains. Rows matching on CDR3 protein sequence are summarized as one entry with the most common DNA and genes. What appears here as the V and J calls and clone size reflects TCRdb's work, not the paper's. A total of around 760,000 distinct CDR3 sequences appear in this sample, 30% to 40% of them only once. The top ten clonotypes cover around 31% of the sample.

Stable Graves' hyperthyroidism was defined as no progression to ophthalmopathy during 18 months of follow-up. Hyperthyroidism patients were newly diagnosed, had a disease duration of under 2 months, and were aged 18 to 65 years. Patients with uncontrolled infections, other autoimmune diseases, pregnancy or lactation were excluded. Diagnoses relied on clinical symptoms, serum thyroxine and TRAb, thyroid ultrasound and orbital computed tomography. PBMCs were isolated from about 9.1 ml of fresh peripheral blood by Ficoll-Paque density gradient centrifugation. Trizol reagent was used to extract total RNA, and RNA quality was then checked on an Agilent 2100 Bioanalyzer.

The sample comprised blood. Recombination connected TRBV10-3 to TRBJ1-4; the D segment cannot be called with confidence. This TCR was sampled from a middle-aged woman with Graves' hyperthyroidism. Here is the DNA: TGTGCCAGCAGTTACGATAGGGAAAAACTGTTTTTT. Its protein is CASSYDREKLFF.